The present TCR beta chain was sequenced within a study of human T cells and chemical hapten exposure. Turning to the study itself: Epicutaneous patch tests delivered 0.01% DPC to the upper back, with evaluation at 6 days. General study points: Large CDR3 similarity clusters arose significantly more often from expanded TCRs than from controls.

This clonotype was recorded many times. Its antigen is unidentified. Via MiXCR, TCRdb re-called the RACE reads, giving one row per CDR3 protein. Among under 450,000 distinct CDR3 sequences listed, 4% to 5.5% were seen once. This sample's time point: patch test 1, 2 weeks after DPC sensitization. Noted treatment: therapeutic diphenylcyclopropenone sensitization with weekly scalp DPC. Unfractionated whole blood yielded total RNA. The CDR3 is made up of 14 amino acids. Germline-derived CDR1 and CDR2 are SEHNR and FQNEAQ (reference sequence). Trimming pared 5 bases from V and 2 bases from J, leaving 10 bases between.

The receptor was isolated from a woman between 45 and 65 years old with alopecia areata. Some clones in this sample may be carry-over from other donors' samples. The V call is TRBV7-9, the J call TRBJ2-1; a weak D match, TRBD2 (5 bases). Sequencing used whole blood, obtained in connection with sensitization to the hapten diphenylcyclopropenone (DPC). The CDR3 reads CASSPLGAYNEQFF. The CDR3, as DNA: TGTGCCAGCAGCCCCCTCGGGGCCTACAATGAGCAGTTCTTC.